The 32 T cell receptor beta chains in this list originate from one sample, sequenced in a study of cytomegalovirus exposure and HLA in healthy donors. The PCR ran on 60 Vbeta and 13 Jbeta primers. Some clones are missing from TCRdb's copy, which holds only in-frame ones; the method was immunoSEQ multiplex PCR. Among some 140,000 clones listed, about 85% were seen once. The specimen sequenced was PBMCs. The source of these receptors is a man aged 30 to 45 in good health and CMV-seropositive.

With respect to this clone: Within the sample, other DNA sequences also encode this same CDR3. This rearrangement joins TRBV9 to TRBJ2-1, with D perhaps TRBD2 (5 bases). Germline V gives CDR1 SGDLS, CDR2 YYNGEE. The CDR3 runs 12 residues. With 0 bases removed from V and 16 bases from J, the gap between germline ends came to 14 bases. The CDR3 bases are TGTGCCAGCAGCGTAGAAGGAGGCCCATTATTCTTC. This translates into CASSVEGGPLFF.

The V and J genes are TRBV5-8 and TRBJ2-7; 8 bases map to TRBD2. This CDR3 region has 13 residues. Looked up from germline, CDR1 is SGHTS and CDR2 is YDEGEE. The trim removed 2 bases at V and 3 bases at J, leaving 1 base unmatched. The CDR3 region has the DNA TGTGCCAGCAGCTTCGGGACTAGCTACGAGCAGTACTTC. Its translation: CASSFGTSYEQYF.

CDR3 nucleotide sequence: TGTGCCATCAGTGTGGCAGGGGTAGCCTACGAGCAGTACTTC. Translating it yields CAISVAGVAYEQYF. The chain employs TRBV10-3 and TRBJ2-7, with D maybe TRBD1 (6 bases). This CDR3 is built from 14 residues. Germline CDR1 and CDR2: ENHRY and SYGVKD. The ends were cut back, 4 bases at V and 2 bases at J, with 12 bases in the middle.

This clone was detected once. The chain links TRBV6-1 to TRBJ1-2; D call uncertain. The CDR3 sequence is 13 residues long. Germline CDR1 MNHNS, CDR2 SASEGT. Trimming stripped 7 bases from V and 7 bases from J, with 16 bases between. CDR3 sequence: CASIMRGSAGYTF. CDR3 nucleotides: TGTGCCAGCATCATGCGGGGATCCGCTGGCTACACCTTC.

The chain joins TRBV10-3 to TRBJ2-5, with TRBD1 matching over 8 bases. Germline values: CDR1 ENHRY, CDR2 SYGVKD. V shed 3 bases, J shed 5 bases, and the junction held 8 bases outside the gene matches. CDR3 length: 15 amino acids. In DNA form, the CDR3 reads TGTGCCATCAGTGACCCTCCAGGGGGCTGGGAGACCCAGTACTTC. Translation gives CAISDPPGGWETQYF.

This clone appeared a few times. The rearrangement uses TRBV30 and TRBJ2-2; 8 bases align to TRBD2. The CDR3 spans 15 residues. Germline assignment: CDR1 GTSNPN and CDR2 SVGIG (reference sequence). Trimming at V came to 5 bases and at J to 5 bases, leaving 10 bases not matched to a gene. The CDR3 is CAWSRTSFRTGELFF. The CDR3 bases are TGTGCCTGGTCTAGGACTAGCTTCCGAACCGGGGAGCTGTTTTTT.

The chain combines TRBV13 with TRBJ1-1; 11 bases map to TRBD1. This CDR3 region has 15 residues. Germline V gives CDR1 PRHDT, CDR2 FYEKMQ (reference sequence). Trimming took 0 bases from V and 8 from J; bases not matched to a gene: 5. Here the CDR3 DNA reads TGTGCCAGCAGCTTAGGGGACAGGGGGCGCTCCGAAGCTTTCTTT. This sequence encodes CASSLGDRGRSEAFF.

V gene TRBV13 combines with J gene TRBJ2-2; 7 bases fit TRBD2. This CDR3 contains 16 residues. V trimming: 5 bases; J trimming: 4 bases; junction bases outside the gene matches: 10. The germline CDR1 and CDR2 sequences are PRHDT and FYEKMQ (reference sequence). CDR3 loop: CASSPPGGLLTGELFF. CDR3 bases: TGTGCCAGCAGCCCCCCCGGGGGACTACTCACCGGGGAGCTGTTTTTT.

The V and J genes are TRBV29-1 and TRBJ2-6; 8 bases match TRBD1. Trimming took 7 bases from V and 2 from J; bases not matched to a gene: 4. Looked up from germline, CDR1 is SQVTM and CDR2 is ANQGSEA. The CDR3 loop spans 14 amino acids. The CDR3 nucleotides read TGCAGCGCCCGACAGGGGACTGGGGCCAACGTCCTGACTTTC. Translated, it gives CSARQGTGANVLTF.

The rearrangement links TRBV28 to TRBJ1-1, with 7 nucleotides matching TRBD1. Trimming cost V 5 bases and J 3 bases; bases outside gene matches: 12. Germline V lookup: CDR1 MDHEN, CDR2 SYDVKM. The CDR3 is 16 amino acids. Written as DNA, the CDR3 is TGTGCCAGCAGTGGACCGGGACAGCGAGGAGACACTGAAGCTTTCTTT. This translates into CASSGPGQRGDTEAFF.

The chain has TRBV27 and TRBJ1-5; D uncertain. The CDR3 is 12 residues long. CDR1 MNHEY and CDR2 SMNVEV come from the germline V gene (reference sequence). The V and J ends lost 8 bases and 9 bases respectively, with 14 bases between them. This chain's CDR3 is CASSQLSGPQHF. DNA for the CDR3: TGTGCCAGCTCCCAACTCTCGGGGCCCCAGCATTTT.

Only a few counts were recorded for this clone. This chain joins TRBV6-1 and TRBJ1-5; D is undetermined. Trimming cost V 6 bases and J 7 bases, with 13 bases left between them. This CDR3 contains 13 residues. In germline, CDR1 is MNHNS, CDR2 SASEGT. The DNA for the CDR3 is TGTGCCAGCAGAGGACTTTACAACCAGCCCCAGCATTTT. It codes for CASRGLYNQPQHF.

The chain combines TRBV6-1 with TRBJ1-4; no clear D gene. V shed 11 bases and J shed 0 bases, with 10 bases lying between them. This CDR3 comprises 13 residues. Looked up from germline, CDR1 is MNHNS and CDR2 is SASEGT. The CDR3, as DNA: TGTGCCTGCGAAAGAGCAACTAATGAAAAACTGTTTTTT. This translates into CACERATNEKLFF.

The chain is built from TRBV7-9 and TRBJ1-1; D unclear. Germline V gene lookup returns CDR1 SEHNR and CDR2 FQNEAQ (reference sequence). The CDR3 runs to 15 residues. Trimming took off 6 bases at V and 0 bases at J, with 14 bases between the two ends. CDR3 nucleotide sequence: TGTGCCAGCAGGCAAGGGAGGGCCTTGAACACTGAAGCTTTCTTT. Translated, it gives CASRQGRALNTEAFF.

This clone was counted only a few times. The V gene is TRBV11-2, the J gene TRBJ1-2; tentatively, D is TRBD1 (5 bases). Trimming shortened V by 5 bases and J by 4 bases, and 11 bases separated the two germline ends. The CDR3 covers 13 residues. CDR1 and CDR2 from the germline V gene are SGHAT and FQNNGV. For the CDR3, the DNA is TGTGCCAGCAGCGAACAGGTTTCCTATGGCTACACCTTC. Translation: CASSEQVSYGYTF.

This chain joins TRBV12-5 and TRBJ2-7; no reliable D call. The CDR3 length is 12 residues. Trimming shortened V by 1 base and J by 5 bases, and 6 bases separated the two germline ends. Germline V gene sequence: CDR1 LGHNT, CDR2 FRNRAP. The CDR3 nucleotides read TGTGCTAGTGGTTTGGGCAGAAACGAGCAGTACTTC. Its protein is CASGLGRNEQYF.

The rearrangement joins TRBV11-2 to TRBJ2-1; 10 bases fit TRBD2. The CDR3 spans 15 residues. The germline gives CDR1 SGHAT, CDR2 FQNNGV. With 6 bases clipped from V and 2 bases from J, the junction kept 4 bases outside the gene matches. The CDR3 DNA reads TGTGCCAGCAGACCTAGCGGGAGACCCTACAATGAGCAGTTCTTC. As protein: CASRPSGRPYNEQFF. Complete variable domain (other parts from reference TRBV11-2 and TRBJ2-1): EAGVAQSPRYKIIEKRQSVAFWCNPISGHATLYWYQQILGQGPKLLIQFQNNGVVDDSQLPKDRFSAERLKGVDSTLKIQPAKLEDSAVYLCASRPSGRPYNEQFFGPGTRLTVL.

The chain combines TRBV5-5 with TRBJ2-1; TRBD1 matches at 7 bases. From germline, CDR1 is SGHKS and CDR2 YYEKEE (reference sequence). V was pared by 4 bases and J by 7 bases, with 5 bases of the junction left unmatched. The length of the CDR3 is 13 residues. This CDR3 is CASSTSQGNEQFF. The CDR3 DNA follows: TGTGCCAGCAGCACTTCACAGGGGAATGAGCAGTTCTTC.

The chain carries TRBV29-1 and TRBJ1-1; 11 nucleotides align to TRBD1. After removal of 7 bases from V and 4 bases from J, the junction contained 5 bases not matched to a gene. This CDR3 is 13 amino acids long. Germline CDR1 is SQVTM and CDR2 is ANQGSEA. The CDR3 sequence is CSGSGTGGTEAFF. Here the CDR3 DNA reads TGCAGCGGATCCGGGACAGGGGGCACTGAAGCTTTCTTT.

The chain joins TRBV27 to TRBJ1-1; D uncertain. The CDR3 has 15 residues. CDR1 is MNHEY, CDR2 SMNVEV, per germline (reference sequence). The V and J ends lost 6 bases and 0 bases respectively, with 14 bases between them. The CDR3 protein is CASRAGQAVNTEAFF. The DNA of the CDR3 is TGTGCCAGCAGGGCCGGGCAAGCGGTGAACACTGAAGCTTTCTTT.

This clone was detected once. The chain recombines TRBV4-2 with TRBJ1-2, with 11 positions matching TRBD1. CDR3 length equals 16 residues. Germline CDR1 is LGHNA and CDR2 is YNFKEQ. V lost 2 bases, J lost 8 bases, and 10 bases stayed unmatched. The CDR3 sequence: CASSQLNGQGARGYTF. CDR3 nucleotides: TGTGCCAGCAGCCAACTCAACGGACAGGGGGCACGGGGCTACACCTTC.

V is TRBV13 and J is TRBJ2-7; 14 bases line up with TRBD2. The CDR3 consists of 18 residues. J lost 5 bases, V lost 1 base, and 10 bases had no gene match. Germline V gives CDR1 PRHDT, CDR2 FYEKMQ (reference sequence). CDR3 in amino acids: CASSLAQGLAGEWHEQYF. The CDR3 DNA is TGTGCCAGCAGCTTAGCGCAGGGACTAGCGGGAGAGTGGCACGAGCAGTACTTC.

The gene calls are TRBV7-9 and TRBJ2-2; the match to TRBD1 covers 9 bases. V was pared by 7 bases and J by 4 bases, with 10 bases of the junction left unmatched. Germline values: CDR1 SEHNR, CDR2 FQNEAQ (reference sequence). This CDR3 has 16 residues. CDR3 in DNA: TGTGCCAGCACCTTCGCGGGGACAGGGATCACCGGGGAGCTGTTTTTT. Its translation: CASTFAGTGITGELFF.

This clone was counted a few times. CDR3 nucleotide sequence: TGTGCCAGCAGCCTAGCCGGGACATATGAAAAACTGTTTTTT. Amino acid sequence: CASSLAGTYEKLFF. The chain has TRBV5-4 and TRBJ1-4; D is possibly TRBD1 (6 bases). The CDR3 is 14 residues long. Per germline, CDR1 SGHNT and CDR2 YYREEE (reference sequence). V was trimmed by 4 bases and J by 6 bases, leaving 13 bases between them.

The chain employs TRBV11-2 and TRBJ2-5, with D tentatively TRBD2 (6 bases). V lost 2 bases, J lost 3 bases, and 13 bases lay in between. There are 15 residues in the CDR3. Germline V gene lookup returns CDR1 SGHAT and CDR2 FQNNGV. Here the CDR3 DNA reads TGTGCCAGCAGCTTATCAACGGGCGGGGAAGAGACCCAGTACTTC. As protein: CASSLSTGGEETQYF.

The chain employs TRBV5-8 and TRBJ1-2; the D gene is possibly TRBD1 (5 bases). Germline CDR1 SGHTS, CDR2 YDEGEE. There are 15 residues in the CDR3. Deletions cut 2 bases from V and 4 bases from J, with 15 bases between. CDR3 sequence (DNA): TGTGCCAGCAGCTTTAAGCCGGGGGTGGGCTATGGCTACACCTTC. Amino acids: CASSFKPGVGYGYTF.

This clone was observed once. The chain has TRBV30 and TRBJ1-2; possibly TRBD1 for D (5 bases). This CDR3 is built from 14 residues. V was cut by 0 bases and J by 4 bases, with 12 bases left in between. CDR1 is GTSNPN, CDR2 SVGIG, per germline (reference sequence). The CDR3 DNA reads TGTGCCTGGAGTGTACTCCAGGGATTCTATGGCTACACCTTC. Translating it yields CAWSVLQGFYGYTF.

CDR3 loop: CASSVEQAIYNEQFF. CDR3 DNA sequence: TGTGCCAGCAGCGTAGAACAGGCGATCTACAATGAGCAGTTCTTC. The J gene is TRBJ2-1, the V gene TRBV9, with a tentative D call TRBD1 (5 bases). The CDR3 has 15 residues. Germline loops: CDR1 SGDLS, CDR2 YYNGEE. The V and J ends lost 0 bases and 3 bases respectively, with 10 bases between them.

The J gene is TRBJ2-1, the V gene TRBV7-9, with D possibly TRBD2 on 5 matching bases. V lost 8 bases and J 9 bases, leaving 17 bases between the germline ends. Per the germline V gene, CDR1 is SEHNR and CDR2 is FQNEAQ (reference sequence). The CDR3 totals 13 residues. CDR3 amino acids: CASVGFLAVEQFF. The CDR3 DNA sequence: TGTGCCAGCGTCGGGTTTCTAGCAGTTGAGCAGTTCTTC. Full variable domain (missing parts from reference TRBV7-9 and TRBJ2-1): DTGVSQNPRHKITKRGQNVTFRCDPISEHNRLYWYRQTLGQGPEFLTYFQNEAQLEKSRLLSDRFSAERPKGSFSTLEIQRTEQGDSAMYLCASVGFLAVEQFFGPGTRLTVL.

This rearrangement joins TRBV11-2 to TRBJ2-2; 7 bases agree with TRBD2. This CDR3 has 15 amino acids. J gave up 5 bases and V 5 bases, and 8 bases lay outside the gene matches. Germline CDR1 SGHAT, CDR2 FQNNGV. CDR3 sequence reads: CASSQVGGSTGELFF. CDR3 nucleotide sequence: TGTGCCAGCAGCCAGGTCGGGGGGTCAACCGGGGAGCTGTTTTTT.

The V call is TRBV28, the J call TRBJ2-6; tentative D call: TRBD1 (6 bases). CDR3 length: 19 residues. The germline V gene has CDR1 MDHEN and CDR2 SYDVKM. V gave up 3 bases and J gave up 0 bases, with 18 bases separating them. The CDR3 reads CASSFGLNRALSGANVLTF. CDR3 sequence (DNA): TGTGCCAGCAGTTTCGGTCTCAACAGGGCTCTCTCTGGGGCCAACGTCCTGACTTTC.

The rearrangement links TRBV19 to TRBJ2-7, with 7 positions matching TRBD2. V gave up 1 base and J gave up 9 bases; unmatched junction bases: 3. Germline-derived CDR1 and CDR2 are LNHDA and SQIVND (reference sequence). This CDR3 is 12 amino acids long. CDR3 residues: CASSIGGGPQYF. The CDR3 DNA sequence: TGTGCCAGTAGTATAGGGGGAGGGCCGCAGTACTTC.